The 4 T cell receptor beta chains in this list originate from one sample, sequenced in a study of blood T cell repertoires in COVID-19. This table comes from immunoSEQ multiplex PCR, and its TCRdb copy is limited to in-frame clones, with some not included. The data hold 290,000 or so clones, with roughly four fifths observed a single time. Material: PBMCs or T cells enriched from blood (not recorded which). All receptors come from a man in his forties or fifties who had been exposed to COVID-19.

This sequence joins TRBV10-3 and TRBJ2-5, with 8 bases identical to TRBD2. This CDR3 is built from 12 residues. After removal of 11 bases from V and 2 bases from J, the junction contained 4 bases not matched to a gene. CDR1 ENHRY and CDR2 SYGVKD come from the germline V gene. The CDR3 spells CASGGGQETQYF. CDR3 DNA: TGTGCCTCCGGGGGGGGGCAAGAGACCCAGTACTTC.

This clone was counted once. The V gene is TRBV7-2, the J gene TRBJ1-6; D not certain. Germline V CDR1 and CDR2: SGHTA, FQGNSA. V was shortened by 0 bases and J by 8 bases, with 8 bases between the two germline ends. The CDR3 runs 14 residues. CDR3 nucleotide sequence: TGTGCCAGCAGCTTAGCTCCGAACTATTCACCCCTCCACTTT. It translates to CASSLAPNYSPLHF.

In this sample, this clone turned up a few times. V is TRBV7-9 and J is TRBJ2-3, with 7 positions matching TRBD1. Germline CDR1 SEHNR, CDR2 FQNEAQ (reference sequence). CDR3 length: 12 amino acids. Trimming removed 10 bases from V and 2 bases from J; junction bases left unmatched: 3. CDR3 nucleotides: TGTGCCATGGGACAGACCACAGATACGCAGTATTTT. Its protein product is CAMGQTTDTQYF.

The chain links TRBV5-1 to TRBJ2-5, with D possibly being TRBD2 (5 bases). Germline assignment: CDR1 SGHRS and CDR2 YFSETQ. This CDR3 spans 13 amino acids. V was trimmed by 5 bases and J by 5 bases, leaving 13 bases between them. CDR3 protein: CASRLGNLETQYF. Here the CDR3 DNA reads TGCGCCAGCAGACTAGGGAATTTGGAGACCCAGTACTTC.